This is a list of T cell receptor beta chains from one sample in a study of T cell responses to AZD1222 COVID-19 vaccine. TCRdb's table, derived via immunoSEQ multiplex PCR, lists solely in-frame clones and lacks some. This table holds over 75,000 clones, 75% to 90% found once. This sample comprised peripheral blood, obtained 28 days after the second AZD1222 dose. These receptors originate from an adult who received the AZD1222 COVID-19 vaccine. CDR3s include the opening cysteine and the closing phenylalanine or tryptophan. The D gene is left open where the match is weak. Where a row states a size, it is once, few, many or the class of an expanded clone; other rows omit it.

CDR3 protein,CDR3 DNA,V gene,J gene,D gene,clone size
CASSLEWPGGAGGYTF,TGTGCCAGCAGCTTAGAATGGCCAGGGGGCGCTGGAGGCTACACCTTC,TRBV7-9,TRBJ1-2,TRBD1,-
CASSPTRTGNTEAFF,TGTGCCAGCAGCCCTACCCGGACAGGGAACACTGAAGCTTTCTTT,TRBV27,TRBJ1-1,TRBD1,-
CASSLGAGYNEQFF,TGTGCCAGCAGTTTAGGGGCAGGTTACAATGAGCAGTTCTTC,TRBV27,TRBJ2-1,-,-
CASSNNREMNTEAFF,TGCGCCAGCAGCAATAACAGGGAGATGAACACTGAAGCTTTCTTT,TRBV5-1,TRBJ1-1,-,-
CASSYRDSWYF,TGTGCCAGCAGTTACAGGGACTCCTGGTACTTC,TRBV6-2/TRBV6-3,TRBJ2-7,-,-
CASSQALGGHGYTF,TGTGCCAGCAGCCAAGCCTTAGGCGGGCATGGCTACACCTTC,TRBV14,TRBJ1-2,-,-
CASSNTVNTGELFF,TGTGCCAGCAGCAATACAGTGAACACCGGGGAGCTGTTTTTT,TRBV21-1,TRBJ2-2,-,-
CASSAETYEQYF,TGTGCCAGCAGCGCGGAGACCTACGAGCAGTACTTC,TRBV6-2/TRBV6-3,TRBJ2-7,-,-
CASSWGRGAGNSPLHF,TGTGCCAGCAGTTGGGGTAGGGGCGCCGGGAATTCACCCCTCCACTTT,TRBV27,TRBJ1-6,-,once
CASSSRTAPMGSAEAFF,TGTGCCAGCAGCTCGAGGACAGCGCCCATGGGGAGCGCTGAAGCTTTCTTT,TRBV5-4,TRBJ1-1,-,-
CASSPRLAGVNTGELFF,TGTGCCAGCAGCCCCCGTTTAGCGGGAGTGAACACCGGGGAGCTGTTTTTT,TRBV14,TRBJ2-2,TRBD2,-
CASSAQITKNIQYF,TGTGCCAGCAGCGCCCAAATAACCAAAAACATTCAGTACTTC,TRBV7-2,TRBJ2-4,-,-
CASSLWASQGYGYTF,TGTGCCAGCAGTTTATGGGCCAGTCAGGGCTATGGCTACACCTTC,TRBV27,TRBJ1-2,-,-
CASSSHRGRGAGVTDTQYF,TGTGCCAGTAGTTCCCACCGGGGGCGCGGAGCGGGAGTTACTGATACGCAGTATTTT,TRBV19,TRBJ2-3,TRBD2,-
CASSLVFSGPPRGYTF,TGTGCCAGCAGCTTAGTTTTCAGCGGACCCCCGCGCGGCTACACCTTC,TRBV7-9,TRBJ1-2,-,-
CASSRTVSYYGYTF,TGTGCCAGTAGTAGGACAGTGAGTTACTATGGCTACACCTTC,TRBV19,TRBJ1-2,-,-
CASSGGVSSYNEQFF,TGTGCCAGCAGCGGGGGGGTGAGCTCCTACAATGAGCAGTTCTTC,TRBV2,TRBJ2-1,TRBD2,once
CASSEEGQGTMFYYEQYF,TGTGCCAGCAGTGAAGAAGGACAGGGCACTATGTTTTACTACGAGCAGTACTTC,TRBV25-1,TRBJ2-7,TRBD1,-
CAWSAGLVYEQYF,TGTGCCTGGAGCGCTGGCTTAGTCTACGAGCAGTACTTC,TRBV30,TRBJ2-7,-,-
CASSSGQGTIGGYTF,TGTGCCAGCAGCTCAGGACAGGGGACCATCGGTGGCTACACCTTC,TRBV7-9,TRBJ1-2,TRBD1,-
CASSLKGRGTGELFF,TGTGCCAGCAGCTTGAAGGGCCGGGGCACCGGGGAGCTGTTTTTT,TRBV5-4,TRBJ2-2,-,-
CASSLASLGYEQYF,TGTGCCAGCAGTTTGGCCAGTCTAGGCTACGAGCAGTACTTC,TRBV6-2/TRBV6-3,TRBJ2-7,-,-
CASSLAGGVYNEQFF,TGTGCCAGCAGCCTAGCGGGAGGGGTCTACAATGAGCAGTTCTTC,TRBV11-3,TRBJ2-1,TRBD2,-
CASSSQTGSTDEQYF,TGTGCCAGCAGCTCCCAGACCGGGAGTACCGACGAGCAGTACTTC,TRBV13,TRBJ2-7,-,-
CASSFTRRASPDGGNEQFF,TGTGCCAGCAGTTTCACCCGACGGGCTAGCCCCGATGGGGGCAATGAGCAGTTCTTC,TRBV21-1,TRBJ2-1,-,-
CASSLQRGGYTF,TGTGCCAGCAGCCTACAGAGGGGGGGCTACACCTTC,TRBV7-8,TRBJ1-2,-,-
CASSETGGAADTQYF,TGTGCCAGCAGTGAAACGGGGGGGGCCGCAGATACGCAGTATTTT,TRBV6-4,TRBJ2-3,TRBD2,once
CASSLTGEGSPLHF,TGTGCCAGCAGCTTAACCGGGGAGGGTTCACCCCTCCACTTT,TRBV7-9,TRBJ1-6,-,-
CASSLPSLAGYNEQFF,TGTGCCAGCAGCCTTCCCAGCCTAGCGGGTTACAATGAGCAGTTCTTC,TRBV3-1/TRBV3-2,TRBJ2-1,TRBD2,-
CATSKLGLAEYNEQFF,TGTGCCACCAGCAAGTTAGGGCTAGCGGAATACAATGAGCAGTTCTTC,TRBV15,TRBJ2-1,TRBD2,-
CASSDTGTTEAFF,TGTGCCAGCAGCGATACAGGGACCACTGAAGCTTTCTTT,TRBV11-3,TRBJ1-1,-,-
CASSWEGARYEETQYF,TGTGCCAGCAGTTGGGAGGGGGCCCGATATGAGGAGACCCAGTACTTC,TRBV6-6,TRBJ2-5,-,once
CASSPNGVGFYGYTF,TGTGCCAGCAGTCCCAACGGGGTGGGGTTCTATGGCTACACCTTC,TRBV27,TRBJ1-2,-,-
CASSPGNQPQHF,TGTGCCAGCAGTCCAGGGAATCAGCCCCAGCATTTT,TRBV12-3/TRBV12-4,TRBJ1-5,-,-
CASSFQGHDQPQHF,TGTGCCAGCAGTTTCCAGGGTCATGATCAGCCCCAGCATTTT,TRBV7-9,TRBJ1-5,-,-